These T cell receptor beta chains were read from a single sample in a study of cytomegalovirus exposure and HLA in healthy donors. Sequencing was performed with immunoSEQ multiplex PCR; in TCRdb, only in-frame clones are kept and a portion is missing. The sample holds 110,000 to 150,000 clones; roughly nine tenths are singletons and the top ten take 2.9%. Sequenced sample: PBMCs. These receptor sequences come from a man aged 18 to 30 in good health and CMV-seronegative. CDR3s include the opening cysteine and the closing phenylalanine or tryptophan. The D gene is left open where the match is weak. For some rows the clone size is stated as once, few or many, or as a class when expanded; others skip it.

abundance | j_gene | v_gene | d_gene | CDR3aa | CDR3nt
- | TRBJ1-6 | TRBV4-1 | TRBD1 | CASSPEPGQGDSPLHF | TGCGCCAGCAGTCCAGAACCGGGACAGGGGGATTCACCCCTCCACTTT
- | TRBJ2-2 | TRBV19 | TRBD1 | CASTTGTANTGELFF | TGTGCCAGTACCACCGGGACAGCGAACACCGGGGAGCTGTTTTTT
- | TRBJ2-3 | TRBV5-6 | TRBD2 | CASSLGLAGGHLLTDTQYF | TGTGCCAGCAGCTTGGGACTAGCGGGGGGCCACCTACTCACAGATACGCAGTATTTT
- | TRBJ1-3 | TRBV28 | TRBD1 | CASSLPRDRGRGTIYF | TGTGCCAGCAGTCTCCCCAGGGACAGGGGAAGGGGCACCATATATTTT
- | TRBJ1-5 | TRBV6-6 | - | CASRHFRGDQPQHF | TGTGCCAGCAGACACTTCAGGGGAGATCAGCCCCAGCATTTT
- | TRBJ2-7 | TRBV27 | TRBD2 | CASGRGGYEQYF | TGTGCCAGCGGGCGGGGGGGCTACGAGCAGTACTTC
- | TRBJ1-1 | TRBV19 | TRBD1 | CASSMSRGPDTEAFF | TGTGCCAGTAGTATGAGCAGGGGGCCGGACACTGAAGCTTTCTTT
- | TRBJ2-5 | TRBV18 | - | CASSPFGPGELETQYF | TGTGCCAGCTCACCATTTGGGCCAGGGGAACTAGAGACCCAGTACTTC
- | TRBJ2-3 | TRBV11-2 | - | CASSLAAAARSDTQYF | TGTGCCAGCAGCTTAGCTGCGGCCGCCCGATCAGATACGCAGTATTTT
- | TRBJ1-1 | TRBV5-6 | - | CASSLQGSTEAFF | TGTGCCAGCAGCTTGCAGGGGAGCACTGAAGCTTTCTTT
- | TRBJ1-2 | TRBV4-1 | TRBD1 | CASSLGRAFGQAESYGYTF | TGCGCCAGCAGCCTCGGCCGGGCCTTTGGACAGGCGGAAAGCTATGGCTACACCTTC
- | TRBJ1-6 | TRBV11-2 | - | CASSLISRDTELPLHF | TGTGCCAGCAGCCTCATCTCCCGGGACACCGAATTACCCCTCCACTTT
- | TRBJ2-7 | TRBV25-1 | - | CASSDAGLVEQYF | TGTGCCAGCAGTGATGCAGGACTGGTCGAGCAGTACTTC
- | TRBJ2-1 | TRBV6-6 | - | CASSYSLREIDEQFF | TGTGCCAGCAGTTACTCCCTGAGGGAGATAGATGAGCAGTTCTTC
- | TRBJ1-5 | TRBV15 | - | CATSRETADQPQHF | TGTGCCACCAGCAGAGAGACAGCAGATCAGCCCCAGCATTTT
- | TRBJ2-1 | TRBV5-4 | TRBD1 | CAIRSGTENNEQFF | TGTGCCATCAGGTCCGGGACAGAAAACAATGAGCAGTTCTTC
once | TRBJ2-5 | TRBV13 | TRBD1 | CASSGQGPQETQYF | TGTGCCAGCAGCGGACAGGGGCCCCAAGAGACCCAGTACTTC
- | TRBJ2-6 | TRBV27 | - | CASSLGGGTGANVLTF | TGTGCCAGCAGCCTAGGGGGGGGCACCGGGGCCAACGTCCTGACTTTC
once | TRBJ1-5 | TRBV2 | - | CASSQTEYSNQPQHF | TGTGCCAGCAGTCAGACAGAATATAGCAATCAGCCCCAGCATTTT
once | TRBJ1-4 | TRBV18 | TRBD1 | CASSPLIGQGGEKLFF | TGTGCCAGCTCACCCCTAATCGGACAGGGAGGTGAAAAACTGTTTTTT
few | TRBJ1-1 | TRBV27 | - | CASSLAGGLGEAFF | TGTGCCAGCAGTTTGGCCGGCGGCCTCGGTGAAGCTTTCTTT
- | TRBJ2-7 | TRBV9 | TRBD1 | CASTASDRPYEQYF | TGTGCCAGCACCGCTTCGGACAGGCCCTACGAGCAGTACTTC
- | TRBJ1-6 | TRBV6-5 | - | CASSYRDYSPLHF | TGTGCCAGCAGTTACCGGGATTATTCACCCCTCCACTTT
- | TRBJ2-3 | TRBV6-5 | TRBD2 | CASSLTAPGGPDTQYF | TGTGCCAGCAGTTTGACAGCCCCGGGAGGTCCAGATACGCAGTATTTT
- | TRBJ2-1 | TRBV7-2 | - | CASSLSRGEAEQFF | TGTGCCAGCAGCTTGAGCCGGGGTGAGGCTGAGCAGTTCTTC
- | TRBJ1-6 | TRBV6-1 | - | CASSARADSPLHF | TGTGCCAGCAGTGCCAGGGCTGATTCACCCCTCCACTTT
- | TRBJ1-2 | TRBV19 | - | CASSSGDGYTF | TGTGCCAGTAGTTCGGGGGATGGCTACACCTTC
- | TRBJ2-7 | TRBV5-6 | TRBD2 | CASGVSGAYEQYF | TGTGCCAGCGGTGTTAGCGGGGCCTACGAGCAGTACTTC
- | TRBJ2-2 | TRBV27 | - | CASSLRREDTGELFF | TGTGCCAGCAGTTTGCGCAGGGAGGACACCGGGGAGCTGTTTTTT
- | TRBJ2-5 | TRBV5-4 | - | CASSTGGHQETQYF | TGTGCCAGCAGTACCGGGGGTCATCAAGAGACCCAGTACTTC
- | TRBJ1-2 | TRBV2 | - | CASMSDRSYGYTF | TGTGCCAGCATGTCAGATCGAAGTTATGGCTACACCTTC
- | TRBJ2-3 | TRBV6-6 | - | CASSYRLPDTQYF | TGTGCCAGCAGTTACAGACTCCCAGATACGCAGTATTTT
- | TRBJ2-5 | TRBV5-4 | - | CASSFERGETQYF | TGTGCCAGCAGCTTTGAGAGAGGAGAGACCCAGTACTTC
- | TRBJ2-5 | TRBV27 | - | CASSRRQRETQYF | TGTGCCAGCAGTCGGCGACAGAGAGAGACCCAGTACTTC
- | TRBJ2-7 | TRBV9 | - | CASSAALSREQYF | TGTGCCAGCAGCGCAGCTCTCTCGAGGGAGCAGTACTTC
- | TRBJ1-1 | TRBV6-5 | - | CASSYRGNTEAFF | TGTGCCAGCAGTTACCGGGGGAACACTGAAGCTTTCTTT
few | TRBJ2-1 | TRBV21-1 | - | CASSQTLASGNNEQFF | TGTGCCAGCAGCCAGACACTGGCTAGCGGGAACAATGAGCAGTTCTTC
- | TRBJ2-7 | TRBV25-1 | - | CASSEGGLKYEQYF | TGTGCCAGCAGTGAAGGGGGACTCAAGTACGAGCAGTACTTC
- | TRBJ1-6 | TRBV27 | - | CASSLTVYNSPLHF | TGTGCCAGCAGTTTAACAGTCTATAATTCACCCCTCCACTTT
- | TRBJ2-1 | TRBV28 | TRBD2 | CASCWTSGYNEQFF | TGTGCCAGCTGTTGGACTAGCGGCTACAATGAGCAGTTCTTC
- | TRBJ2-5 | TRBV5-1 | - | CASRKVSGGGETQYF | TGCGCCAGCAGAAAGGTGTCGGGGGGCGGGGAGACCCAGTACTTC
- | TRBJ2-7 | TRBV14 | TRBD1 | CASSSNDIHGTGGSYEQYF | TGTGCCAGCAGCTCTAACGACATTCACGGGACAGGGGGCTCGTACGAGCAGTACTTC